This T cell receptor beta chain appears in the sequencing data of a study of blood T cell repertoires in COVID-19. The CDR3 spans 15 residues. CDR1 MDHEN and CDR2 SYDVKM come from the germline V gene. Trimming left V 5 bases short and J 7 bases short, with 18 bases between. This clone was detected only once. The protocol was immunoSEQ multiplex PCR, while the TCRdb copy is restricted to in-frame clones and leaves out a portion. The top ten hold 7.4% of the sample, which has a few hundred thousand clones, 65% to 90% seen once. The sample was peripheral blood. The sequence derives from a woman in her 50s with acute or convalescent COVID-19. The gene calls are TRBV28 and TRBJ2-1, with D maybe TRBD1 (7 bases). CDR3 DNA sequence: TGTGCCAGCAGTCCTCCAGGGGGGAGGCGGAATGAGCAGTTCTTC. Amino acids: CASSPPGGRRNEQFF. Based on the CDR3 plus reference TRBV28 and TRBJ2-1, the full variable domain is DVKVTQSSRYLVKRTGEKVFLECVQDMDHENMFWYRQDPGLGLRLIYFSYDVKMKEKGDIPEGYSVSREKKERFSLILESASTNQTSMYLCASSPPGGRRNEQFFGPGTRLTVL.